This passage covers 17 T cell receptor beta chains from one sample sequenced in a study of shared clonotypes between healthy human individuals. Sequencing used immunoSEQ multiplex PCR; TCRdb keeps in-frame clones, though not all of them. The sample lists roughly 2.6 million clones, around 94% seen once, with around 0.14% in the top ten. Sequencing was performed on naive CD4+ T cells sorted from blood. Subset indicated: CD45RA+ positively selected. The receptor source for this set is a man aged 18-30 years in good health.

The chain carries TRBV30 and TRBJ2-3; TRBD2 matches 10 bases. Germline CDR1 is GTSNPN and CDR2 is SVGIG (reference sequence). With 0 bases clipped from V and 8 bases from J, the junction kept 11 bases outside the gene matches. The CDR3 covers 16 residues. The CDR3 region has the DNA TGTGCCTGGAGTGTTTTAAGGACTAGCGGCACTACTACGCAGTATTTT. Translation gives CAWSVLRTSGTTTQYF.

V and J are TRBV11-1 and TRBJ2-5; 9 bases align to TRBD2. The ends lost 5 bases at V and 2 bases at J; junction bases unmatched: 12. The CDR3 loop spans 17 amino acids. Per germline, CDR1 SGHAT and CDR2 FQDESV (reference sequence). CDR3 protein: CASSPAYSAGGQETQYF. CDR3 in DNA: TGTGCCAGCAGCCCAGCATATTCGGCGGGGGGGCAAGAGACCCAGTACTTC.

With regard to this clone: At the DNA level, this CDR3 is encoded by other sequences in the same sample as well. The CDR3 nucleotides are TGTGCCAGCTCACCCGGGACGGGGACCTACGAGCAGTACTTC. Translated, it gives CASSPGTGTYEQYF. The V gene is TRBV18, the J gene TRBJ2-7; D is possibly TRBD1 or TRBD2 (5 bases each). Germline CDR1 is KGHSH and CDR2 is LQKENI. The CDR3 consists of 14 residues. V was cut by 3 bases and J by 2 bases, with 11 bases left in between.

This sequence joins TRBV4-3 and TRBJ1-2, with 12 bases fitting TRBD1. V trimming: 3 bases; J trimming: 2 bases; junction bases outside the gene matches: 1. The germline V gene encodes CDR1 LGHNA and CDR2 YSLEER. The CDR3 totals 15 residues. The CDR3 region is CASSHGTGGNYGYTF. The CDR3 coding sequence is TGCGCCAGCAGCCACGGGACAGGGGGCAACTATGGCTACACCTTC.

This CDR3 is CASSPEAGIIYEQYF. CDR3 nucleotide sequence: TGTGCCAGCAGTCCTGAAGCGGGGATCATATACGAGCAGTACTTC. The chain combines TRBV6-5 with TRBJ2-7; 7 bases map to TRBD2. CDR3 length equals 15 residues. V lost 5 bases to trimming and J lost 4 bases; unmatched junction nucleotides: 11. Germline CDR1 reads MNHEY; CDR2 reads SVGAGI.

This sequence joins TRBV5-1 and TRBJ1-3; D call uncertain. The V end lost 5 bases, the J end lost 0 bases, and 6 bases lay between the germline ends. The CDR3 spans 13 residues. Germline loops: CDR1 SGHRS, CDR2 YFSETQ. CDR3: CASRQHSGNTIYF. DNA for the CDR3: TGCGCCAGCAGACAGCACTCTGGAAACACCATATATTTT.

This clone has a single count. This rearrangement joins TRBV27 to TRBJ2-1; TRBD2 matches 9 bases. V lost 5 bases and J lost 7; bases outside the gene matches: 18. This CDR3 is built from 18 residues. Per germline, CDR1 MNHEY and CDR2 SMNVEV (reference sequence). Here the CDR3 DNA reads TGTGCCAGCAGTCCACGGGGGTCTGGCGGGGGGGCTGGAAATGAGCAGTTCTTC. Protein product: CASSPRGSGGGAGNEQFF.

This chain uses TRBV29-1 with TRBJ2-3; D remains ambiguous. V shed 4 bases and J shed 0 bases, with 8 bases lying between them. CDR3 size: 13 residues. Germline loops: CDR1 SQVTM, CDR2 ANQGSEA. The CDR3: CSVVWFSTDTQYF. Here the CDR3 DNA reads TGCAGCGTTGTGTGGTTCAGCACAGATACGCAGTATTTT.

The V gene is TRBV7-2, the J gene TRBJ2-7, with TRBD1 as a possible D gene (5 bases). This CDR3 is 15 amino acids long. V dropped 3 bases and J dropped 4 bases, with 16 bases sitting between them. Germline V gives CDR1 SGHTA, CDR2 FQGNSA. This CDR3 reads CASSFLGAALYEQYF. The CDR3, as DNA: TGTGCCAGCAGCTTCCTTGGGGCAGCCCTATACGAGCAGTACTTC.

The rearrangement uses TRBV2 and TRBJ2-2, with D maybe TRBD2 (6 bases). The length of the CDR3 is 13 residues. Between the trimmed V and J ends, which lost 5 bases and 6 bases, there was a span of 10 bases. From germline, CDR1 is SNHLY and CDR2 FYNNEI. The CDR3 DNA is TGTGCCAGCAGTTGGGGGGTATCCGGGGAGCTGTTTTTT. Translation gives CASSWGVSGELFF. Variable domain in full (rest from reference TRBV2 and TRBJ2-2): EPEVTQTPSHQVTQMGQEVILRCVPISNHLYFYWYRQILGQKVEFLVSFYNNEISEKSEIFDDQFSVERPDGSNFTLKIRSTKLEDSAMYFCASSWGVSGELFFGEGSRLTVL.

The V and J genes are TRBV4-3 and TRBJ1-4; 7 nucleotides agree with TRBD1. The CDR3 totals 16 residues. The junction had 9 bases not matched to a gene; V was cut back by 0 bases and J by 8 bases. Germline CDR1 and CDR2: LGHNA and YSLEER. DNA for the CDR3: TGCGCCAGCAGCCAAGATCGAGGGACAGCTGGGGAAAAACTGTTTTTT. Its translation: CASSQDRGTAGEKLFF.

This clone was counted a single time. The CDR3 DNA reads as TGTGCCAGCAGTTTATATGGGAGTTCTAATGAAAAACTGTTTTTT. The encoded protein is CASSLYGSSNEKLFF. V is TRBV27 and J is TRBJ1-4, with D uncertain. CDR1 MNHEY and CDR2 SMNVEV come from the germline V gene (reference sequence). V was clipped by 1 base and J by 3 bases, with 9 bases between them. This CDR3 spans 15 amino acids.

The chain uses TRBV30 and TRBJ2-5; a possible D gene is TRBD2 (7 bases). The DNA end is more similar to TRBJ2-7, so the J call may be wrong. The CDR3 consists of 12 residues. Germline CDR1 is GTSNPN and CDR2 is SVGIG (reference sequence). This chain's CDR3 is CAWRGGGHEQYF. CDR3 in DNA: TGTGCCTGGAGGGGCGGGGGCCACGAGCAGTACTTC.

This chain uses TRBV2 with TRBJ2-1, with TRBD2 matching 7 bases. CDR1 SNHLY and CDR2 FYNNEI come from the germline V gene. V dropped 6 bases and J dropped 0; count of bases not matched to a gene: 5. The CDR3 is made up of 15 amino acids. CDR3 in amino acids: CASRPGTNSYNEQFF. The CDR3, as DNA: TGTGCCAGCAGACCCGGGACTAACTCCTACAATGAGCAGTTCTTC. The variable domain in full, completed from reference TRBV2 and TRBJ2-1, reads EPEVTQTPSHQVTQMGQEVILRCVPISNHLYFYWYRQILGQKVEFLVSFYNNEISEKSEIFDDQFSVERPDGSNFTLKIRSTKLEDSAMYFCASRPGTNSYNEQFFGPGTRLTVL.

This chain links TRBV6-1 with TRBJ2-3; D is possibly TRBD1 (6 bases). The V end lost 6 bases, the J end lost 2 bases, and 15 bases lay between the germline ends. Per the germline V gene, CDR1 is MNHNS and CDR2 is SASEGT. The CDR3 has 15 amino acids. CDR3 residues: CASRPAQGYTDTQYF. The CDR3 DNA reads TGTGCCAGCAGGCCGGCACAGGGTTACACAGATACGCAGTATTTT.

The V call is TRBV13, the J call TRBJ1-2; 8 bases match TRBD1. This CDR3 has 14 residues. The germline CDR1 and CDR2 sequences are PRHDT and FYEKMQ (reference sequence). The V gene end was trimmed by 4 bases and the J gene end by 4 bases; junction bases not matched to a gene: 5. The DNA of the CDR3 is TGTGCCAGCAGCTACGACAGGGGAGGCTATGGCTACACCTTC. Translating it yields CASSYDRGGYGYTF.

The CDR3 bases are TGCGCCAGCAGCTACCGGGACACCTCTGGAAACACCATATATTTT. Amino acid sequence: CASSYRDTSGNTIYF. This chain joins TRBV4-1 and TRBJ1-3, with D possibly matching TRBD1 (6 bases). The germline V and J ends were trimmed by 5 bases and 0 bases, with 11 bases remaining between them. The V gene's germline CDR1 is MGHRA and CDR2 YSYEKL. This CDR3 comprises 15 residues.